The rows below give T cell receptor beta chains drawn from one sample of a study of blood T cell repertoires in COVID-19. The table came from immunoSEQ multiplex PCR; TCRdb's copy has only in-frame clones and leaves some out. Seen here are about 110,000 clones, around three quarters observed once, and the top ten hold about 4.5%. The sequencing sample was made of peripheral blood. The receptors stem from a human donor in a cohort sampled during active or convalescent COVID-19. Each CDR3 is given with its conserved first and last residue. D genes are given only for firm matches. Clone sizes are given selectively: once, few, many, or a class where the clone is expanded.

v_gene	abundance	d_gene	j_gene	CDR3aa	CDR3nt
TRBV10-1	.	.	TRBJ1-1	CARGVLNTEAFF	TGCGCCAGAGGAGTTTTGAACACTGAAGCTTTCTTT
TRBV29-1	.	.	TRBJ2-1	CSVVSFLANNEQFF	TGCAGCGTTGTTTCTTTTCTAGCGAACAATGAGCAGTTCTTC
TRBV12-5	.	.	TRBJ1-6	CASGLGPTFGQGGDSPLHF	TGTGCTAGTGGTTTGGGCCCCACCTTTGGGCAGGGTGGTGATTCACCCCTCCACTTT
TRBV28	.	.	TRBJ1-5	CASSLYLMEGTRPQHF	TGTGCCAGCAGTTTATACTTAATGGAAGGGACTAGGCCCCAGCATTTT
TRBV4-3	.	TRBD2	TRBJ2-1	CASSSSSGSLEQFF	TGCGCCAGCAGCTCTTCTAGCGGGAGTCTTGAGCAGTTCTTC
TRBV29-1	.	TRBD2	TRBJ2-2	CSVRTGLAGAGELFF	TGCAGCGTTCGAACCGGACTAGCGGGAGCCGGGGAGCTGTTTTTT
TRBV11-3	.	.	TRBJ2-7	CASSLGLGLTYEQYF	TGTGCCAGCAGCTTAGGTCTCGGTCTCACCTACGAGCAGTACTTC
TRBV19	.	.	TRBJ1-5	CASSFRPGGAGGHSNQPQHF	TGTGCCAGTAGTTTCCGCCCTGGAGGGGCAGGAGGGCATAGCAATCAGCCCCAGCATTTT
TRBV13	few	TRBD1	TRBJ1-5	CASSFDRGRGQPQHF	TGTGCCAGCAGCTTTGACAGGGGTCGGGGTCAGCCCCAGCATTTT
TRBV19	.	.	TRBJ2-1	CASSITGQPNEQFF	TGTGCCAGTAGTATAACCGGACAGCCCAATGAGCAGTTCTTC
TRBV7-7	.	.	TRBJ2-5	CASSYGQAQETQYF	TGTGCTAGCAGCTACGGCCAGGCTCAAGAGACCCAGTACTTC
TRBV6-2/TRBV6-3	.	TRBD1	TRBJ1-2	CASSYSNPFPGQRFNYGYTF	TGTGCCAGCAGTTACTCGAACCCGTTTCCGGGACAGCGATTTAACTATGGCTACACCTTC
TRBV5-1	few	.	TRBJ2-3	CASILLAGRWDTQYF	TGCGCCAGCATCCTATTGGCAGGGCGTTGGGATACGCAGTATTTT
TRBV23-1	few	.	TRBJ1-5	CASSQSRHPLAWPQHF	TGCGCCAGCAGTCAATCCAGACACCCCCTTGCTTGGCCCCAGCATTTT
TRBV4-3	.	TRBD2	TRBJ2-2	CASSRTAPGLAGGPWTGELFF	TGCGCCAGCAGCCGCACAGCCCCGGGACTAGCGGGAGGGCCATGGACCGGGGAGCTGTTTTTT
TRBV27	.	TRBD2	TRBJ2-3	CASSDGLAGVTDTQYF	TGTGCCAGCAGCGATGGACTAGCGGGGGTGACAGATACGCAGTATTTT
TRBV29-1	.	TRBD1	TRBJ2-1	CSVVGQGVTEQFF	TGCAGCGTTGTGGGACAGGGGGTGACTGAGCAGTTCTTC
TRBV7-9	.	.	TRBJ2-2	CASSSTEGAHYTGELFF	TGTGCCAGCAGCTCCACTGAAGGAGCCCATTACACCGGGGAGCTGTTTTTT
TRBV7-2	.	.	TRBJ2-5	CASSFGGRETQYF	TGTGCCAGCAGCTTTGGGGGCCGGGAGACCCAGTACTTC
TRBV6-2/TRBV6-3	.	TRBD1	TRBJ2-1	CASSHLQGQSSYNEQFF	TGTGCCAGCAGTCATCTACAGGGGCAATCGTCCTACAATGAGCAGTTCTTC
TRBV7-9	.	.	TRBJ1-5	CASSLSLGGFGNQPQHF	TGTGCCAGCAGCTTAAGTTTAGGGGGTTTTGGCAATCAGCCCCAGCATTTT
TRBV18	.	.	TRBJ2-5	CASSTAQGPKETQYF	TGTGCCAGCTCAACCGCCCAGGGTCCCAAGGAGACCCAGTACTTC
TRBV28	few	TRBD2	TRBJ2-5	CASSFRGGRRQETQYF	TGTGCCAGCAGTTTTCGGGGGGGACGGCGGCAAGAGACCCAGTACTTC
TRBV29-1	.	.	TRBJ1-2	CSAETGAISTNYGYTF	TGCAGCGCTGAGACAGGAGCTATATCAACTAACTATGGCTACACCTTC
TRBV7-2	.	.	TRBJ2-1	CASSYPGTPENNEQFF	TGTGCCAGCAGCTACCCCGGGACACCGGAAAACAATGAGCAGTTCTTC
TRBV24-1	.	TRBD2	TRBJ2-1	CATKGAGSTPYNEQFF	TGTGCCACCAAAGGAGCGGGGTCCACCCCCTACAATGAGCAGTTCTTC
TRBV6-5	.	TRBD1	TRBJ2-3	CASSYSTGITDTQYF	TGTGCCAGCAGTTACTCGACAGGGATAACAGATACGCAGTATTTT
TRBV7-2	.	TRBD1	TRBJ2-7	CASSFGRGSWYEQYF	TGTGCCAGCAGCTTTGGCAGGGGGTCGTGGTACGAGCAGTACTTC
TRBV9	.	.	TRBJ1-3	CASSVETGRGNTIYF	TGTGCCAGCAGCGTAGAAACAGGGCGGGGAAACACCATATATTTT
TRBV11-2	.	TRBD1	TRBJ1-2	CASSQGGVYGYTF	TGTGCCAGCAGCCAAGGGGGCGTCTATGGCTACACCTTC
TRBV4-3	.	.	TRBJ2-2	CASSQGLRTLNTGELFF	TGCGCCAGCAGCCAAGGCCTTCGAACTTTAAACACCGGGGAGCTGTTTTTT
TRBV5-4	.	.	TRBJ2-7	CASSLPGITYEQYF	TGTGCCAGCAGCTTACCGGGGATTACCTACGAGCAGTACTTC
TRBV7-2	.	.	TRBJ1-2	CASSLVQGNYGYTF	TGTGCCAGCAGCTTAGTTCAGGGCAACTATGGCTACACCTTC
TRBV5-1	.	TRBD1	TRBJ2-7	CASSGGSGDRGLNEQYF	TGCGCCAGCAGCGGGGGGTCCGGCGACAGGGGGCTTAACGAGCAGTACTTC
TRBV15	few	TRBD1	TRBJ1-3	CATSRHHRGIAAGNTIYF	TGTGCCACCAGCAGACACCACAGGGGCATTGCGGCTGGAAACACCATATATTTT
TRBV7-6	once	TRBD1	TRBJ1-3	CASSTALGTGGNTIYF	TGTGCCAGCAGCACGGCCTTAGGGACAGGGGGAAACACCATATATTTT
TRBV5-6	.	.	TRBJ1-2	CASSFLQYGYTF	TGTGCCAGCAGCTTCCTACAGTATGGCTACACCTTC
TRBV7-3	.	TRBD1	TRBJ1-2	CASRQGPYGYTF	TGTGCCAGCAGACAGGGGCCGTATGGCTACACCTTC
TRBV7-2	.	TRBD2	TRBJ2-7	CASSLDGTRREQYF	TGTGCCAGCAGCTTAGACGGGACTAGACGCGAGCAGTACTTC
TRBV7-8	.	.	TRBJ2-1	CASSLQKYNEQFF	TGTGCCAGCAGCTTACAGAAATACAATGAGCAGTTCTTC
TRBV27	.	TRBD1	TRBJ1-5	CASRDRGLTNQPQHF	TGTGCCAGCAGGGACAGGGGCCTTACGAATCAGCCCCAGCATTTT
TRBV9	many	.	TRBJ1-6	CASSPGHRPYSNSPLHF	TGTGCCAGCAGCCCAGGACACCGCCCTTACTCTAATTCACCCCTCCACTTT
TRBV19	.	TRBD1	TRBJ1-2	CASSPTGVSNYGYTF	TGTGCCAGTAGTCCTACAGGGGTTAGTAACTATGGCTACACCTTC
TRBV6-6	.	.	TRBJ2-7	CASSLPLSYEQYF	TGTGCCAGCAGTCTCCCCCTAAGTTACGAGCAGTACTTC
TRBV28	.	.	TRBJ1-2	CASSSETGLANGYTF	TGTGCCAGCAGTTCTGAGACCGGACTCGCCAATGGCTACACCTTC
TRBV5-1	many	TRBD1	TRBJ1-6	CASSVGQGNYNSPLHF	TGCGCCAGCAGCGTGGGACAGGGAAACTATAATTCACCCCTCCACTTT
TRBV18	.	TRBD1	TRBJ1-4	CASSPPGTGHEKLFF	TGTGCCAGCTCACCACCAGGGACAGGGCATGAAAAACTGTTTTTT
TRBV18	.	.	TRBJ1-1	CASSPNLGGTEAFF	TGTGCCAGCTCCCCGAACTTAGGAGGCACTGAAGCTTTCTTT
TRBV5-5	.	.	TRBJ2-1	CASSLASWGDGEQFF	TGTGCCAGCAGCTTGGCGTCGTGGGGGGACGGTGAGCAGTTCTTC
TRBV11-2	.	.	TRBJ2-1	CASSSERLGQGQFF	TGTGCCAGCAGCTCCGAACGACTGGGGCAGGGGCAGTTCTTC
TRBV12-2	.	.	TRBJ1-3	CASRLERKGVSGNTIYF	TGTGCAAGTCGCTTAGAGAGAAAAGGGGTCTCTGGAAACACCATATATTTT
TRBV3-1/TRBV3-2	.	TRBD2	TRBJ2-5	CASNPRLGGRETQYF	TGTGCCAGCAACCCCAGGTTGGGAGGGCGGGAGACCCAGTACTTC
TRBV19	.	TRBD1	TRBJ2-7	CASSLRPGQGRHEQYF	TGTGCCAGTAGTCTAAGACCGGGACAGGGGAGACACGAGCAGTACTTC
TRBV2	once	TRBD1	TRBJ1-4	CASSARQGAVKEKLFF	TGTGCCAGCAGTGCCCGACAGGGGGCAGTTAAGGAAAAACTGTTTTTT
TRBV25-1	.	.	TRBJ2-3	CASSAQGPPTDTQYF	TGTGCCAGCAGTGCACAGGGTCCCCCCACAGATACGCAGTATTTT
TRBV27	.	.	TRBJ2-4	CASSLSGPLAKNIQYF	TGTGCCAGCAGTTTAAGCGGACCTTTAGCCAAAAACATTCAGTACTTC
TRBV5-4	.	.	TRBJ2-5	CASSAGNSRQTQYF	TGTGCCAGCAGCGCGGGGAATTCAAGACAGACCCAGTACTTC
TRBV7-8	.	.	TRBJ2-7	CASSFRGTHYEQYF	TGTGCCAGCAGCTTCCGGGGTACCCACTACGAGCAGTACTTC
TRBV19	.	TRBD1	TRBJ1-4	CASSYPGQVNEKLFF	TGTGCCAGTAGCTATCCGGGACAGGTTAATGAAAAACTGTTTTTT
TRBV28	.	TRBD2	TRBJ2-7	CASSFWTSGSEQYF	TGTGCCAGCAGTTTTTGGACTAGCGGGAGCGAGCAGTACTTC